One sample yielded the 2 T cell receptor beta chains listed below, sequenced in a study of radiotherapy plus CTLA-4 blockade in lung cancer. The method was immunoSEQ multiplex PCR; TCRdb's version includes in-frame clones alone and lacks a portion of them. The data hold about 51,000 clones, with roughly 77% observed a single time. The specimen was peripheral blood, collected from a patient treated with radiotherapy plus ipilimumab. Receptors were obtained from a human donor with non-small cell lung cancer whose response to radiotherapy plus ipilimumab could not be evaluated.

J is TRBJ2-7 and V is TRBV5-4, with TRBD2 as a possible D gene (5 bases). The CDR3 runs to 16 residues. Trimming shortened V by 4 bases and J by 6 bases, and 23 bases separated the two germline ends. CDR1 SGHNT and CDR2 YYREEE come from the germline V gene (reference sequence). DNA for the CDR3: TGTGCCAGCAGCCCGGCTACGGACTGGTCGTCTGCCGAGCAGTACTTC. Its protein product is CASSPATDWSSAEQYF.

The rearrangement links TRBV5-4 to TRBJ2-1; 9 bases align to TRBD1. CDR1 is SGHNT, CDR2 YYREEE, per germline (reference sequence). There are 15 residues in the CDR3. With 4 bases clipped from V and 6 bases from J, the junction kept 8 bases outside the gene matches. CDR3 region: CASSARDRVSNEQFF. As DNA, the CDR3 is TGTGCCAGCAGCGCCCGGGACAGGGTTAGCAATGAGCAGTTCTTC.